These 28 T cell receptor beta chains came from one sample sequenced in a study of monozygotic twins with cystic fibrosis. Sequenced by immunoSEQ multiplex PCR; TCRdb stores in-frame clones only, minus some. The top ten hold approximately 0.99% of the sample, which has approximately 14,000 clones, roughly 84% seen once. The sample comprised blood. The receptor set was obtained from a boy aged 5-17 years with cystic fibrosis.

The chain carries TRBV2 and TRBJ1-3, with D uncertain. Germline assignment: CDR1 SNHLY and CDR2 FYNNEI. There are 14 residues in the CDR3. The V and J ends lost 4 bases and 3 bases respectively, with 10 bases between them. CDR3 nucleotides: TGTGCCAGCAGTGGGACGGGTCATGGAAACACCATATATTTT. This codes for CASSGTGHGNTIYF.

The chain has TRBV6-5 and TRBJ1-5; D may be TRBD1 (6 bases). V was trimmed by 5 bases and J by 6 bases, leaving 11 bases between them. The germline gives CDR1 MNHEY, CDR2 SVGAGI. The CDR3 spans 13 residues. The CDR3 DNA sequence: TGTGCCAGCAGTGAAAACAGGGTTCAGCCCCAGCATTTT. Its protein is CASSENRVQPQHF.

Written as DNA, the CDR3 is TGTGCCAGCACCCCGACGCGGGTAAATTCACCCCTCCACTTT. It yields the protein CASTPTRVNSPLHF. V usage is TRBV2 and J usage is TRBJ1-6; D not resolved. Looked up from germline, CDR1 is SNHLY and CDR2 is FYNNEI. V was pared by 7 bases and J by 7 bases, with 14 bases between. There are 14 residues in the CDR3.

V and J are TRBV11-2 and TRBJ2-5; 9 nucleotides line up with TRBD1. The trim removed 2 bases at V and 5 bases at J, leaving 6 bases unmatched. Per the germline V gene, CDR1 is SGHAT and CDR2 is FQNNGV. The CDR3 is made up of 15 amino acids. The CDR3 here is CASSLYRGQGETQYF. The CDR3 nucleotides read TGTGCCAGCAGCTTATACAGGGGGCAAGGGGAGACCCAGTACTTC. Looking up the rest from reference TRBV11-2 and TRBJ2-5 gives the full variable domain: EAGVAQSPRYKIIEKRQSVAFWCNPISGHATLYWYQQILGQGPKLLIQFQNNGVVDDSQLPKDRFSAERLKGVDSTLKIQPAKLEDSAVYLCASSLYRGQGETQYFGPGTRLLVL.

V usage is TRBV4-2 and J usage is TRBJ2-1, with 9 bases aligning to TRBD2. The CDR3 is 15 amino acids. CDR1 is LGHNA and CDR2 is YNFKEQ in the germline V gene. V lost 6 bases and J lost 3; bases outside the gene matches: 6. CDR3 bases: TGTGCCAGCAGTCGACTAGCGGAGGGCTACAATGAGCAGTTCTTC. Its protein is CASSRLAEGYNEQFF.

The chain carries TRBV29-1 and TRBJ1-4, with 11 bases fitting TRBD1. The CDR3 spans 15 residues. Germline V gene data show CDR1 as SQVTM and CDR2 as ANQGSEA. Trimming removed 7 bases from V and 7 bases from J; junction bases left unmatched: 11. The DNA of the CDR3 is TGCAGCGCTCTCGGGACAGGGGGGGAATTTGAAAAACTGTTTTTT. Its translation: CSALGTGGEFEKLFF.

This clone was seen more than once but under ten times. The genes are TRBV18 and TRBJ2-7; D call uncertain. Germline CDR1 and CDR2: KGHSH and LQKENI. The CDR3 is made up of 15 amino acids. The V end was cut by 1 base, the J end by 3 bases, with 13 bases between. CDR3: CASSPHPRSSYEQYF. The CDR3 nucleotides are TGTGCCAGCTCACCACACCCTCGGAGCAGCTACGAGCAGTACTTC. Combining the CDR3 with reference TRBV18 and TRBJ2-7 gives the whole variable domain NAGVMQNPRHLVRRRGQEARLRCSPMKGHSHVYWYRQLPEEGLKFMVYLQKENIIDESGMPKERFSAEFPKEGPSILRIQQVVRGDSAAYFCASSPHPRSSYEQYFGPGTRLTVT.

The V gene is TRBV5-1, the J gene TRBJ2-3; unclear D gene. Germline CDR1 and CDR2: SGHRS and YFSETQ. The germline V and J ends were trimmed by 2 bases and 1 base, with 14 bases remaining between them. This CDR3 is built from 16 residues. The CDR3 sequence: CASSLVSDRRTDTQYF. CDR3 bases: TGCGCCAGCAGCTTAGTCTCGGACCGACGCACAGATACGCAGTATTTT.

The chain is built from TRBV29-1 and TRBJ1-2; possible D gene TRBD1, 6 bases. V was cut by 5 bases and J by 5 bases, with 24 bases left in between. The CDR3 runs to 16 residues. In germline, CDR1 is SQVTM, CDR2 ANQGSEA. The CDR3 reads CSVPRGTPAALYGYTF. DNA for the CDR3: TGCAGCGTTCCTAGGGGGACGCCCGCCGCTCTATATGGCTACACCTTC.

This chain joins TRBV10-3 and TRBJ2-7; TRBD2 agrees at 9 bases. The CDR3 length is 14 residues. Germline V gene lookup returns CDR1 ENHRY and CDR2 SYGVKD. Unmatched junction bases numbered 9, after V lost 6 bases and J lost 6 bases. CDR3 amino acids: CAISGGLAGLEQYF. The CDR3 nucleotides read TGTGCCATCAGCGGCGGGCTAGCGGGGCTCGAGCAGTACTTC.

In nucleotides, the CDR3 is TGTGCCAGCAGCCCCGCCGGGTTGAGCTCCTATAATTCACCCCTCCACTTT. Its translation is CASSPAGLSSYNSPLHF. The rearrangement links TRBV4-2 to TRBJ1-6; D not certain. CDR3 size: 17 residues. Deletions cut 4 bases from V and 0 bases from J, with 13 bases between. Germline CDR1 and CDR2: LGHNA and YNFKEQ.

The rearrangement joins TRBV4-1 to TRBJ2-3, with 7 bases matching TRBD2. CDR3 length: 16 amino acids. The germline CDR1 and CDR2 sequences are MGHRA and YSYEKL. The J segment lost 6 bases and the V segment lost 0 bases, leaving 9 bases of the junction unmatched. CDR3 in DNA: TGCGCCAGCAGCCAAGATAAGGCGGGAGCAGGTGATACGCAGTATTTT. This sequence encodes CASSQDKAGAGDTQYF.

The rearrangement joins TRBV7-3 to TRBJ1-2; 9 bases align to TRBD1. V shed 4 bases and J 6 bases; nucleotides not matched to a gene: 12. The germline gives CDR1 SGHTA, CDR2 FQGTGA. The CDR3 length is 16 residues. CDR3 bases: TGTGCCAGCAGCTCAATGAGGGGACAGGGACTGGATGGCTACACCTTC. As protein: CASSSMRGQGLDGYTF. Combining the CDR3 with reference TRBV7-3 and TRBJ1-2 gives the whole variable domain GAGVSQTPSNKVTEKGKYVELRCDPISGHTALYWYRQSLGQGPEFLIYFQGTGAADDSGLPNDRFFAVRPEGSVSTLKIQRTERGDSAVYLCASSSMRGQGLDGYTFGSGTRLTVV.

This clone was seen once. The genes are TRBV18 and TRBJ2-7; 9 bases are shared with TRBD1. Trimming removed 4 bases from V and 2 bases from J; junction bases left unmatched: 6. The CDR3 consists of 15 residues. CDR1 and CDR2 (germline): KGHSH, LQKENI. DNA of the CDR3: TGTGCCAGCTCACTTACAGGGGGCCCCGCCTACGAGCAGTACTTC. This gives the protein CASSLTGGPAYEQYF.

The chain links TRBV5-1 to TRBJ1-3; D is uncertain. The germline V gene encodes CDR1 SGHRS and CDR2 YFSETQ. V lost 0 bases and J lost 3, with 7 bases in between. The CDR3 runs to 14 residues. CDR3 amino acids: CASSLETNGNTIYF. The CDR3, as DNA: TGCGCCAGCAGCTTGGAGACAAATGGAAACACCATATATTTT.

The V gene is TRBV30, the J gene TRBJ2-7; TRBD1 agrees at 9 bases. The CDR3 is made up of 15 amino acids. J gave up 2 bases and V 5 bases, and 10 bases lay outside the gene matches. Germline V gene data show CDR1 as GTSNPN and CDR2 as SVGIG (reference sequence). The CDR3 DNA follows: TGTGCCTGGGAGTCCAAACAGGGGGCCCCCTACGAGCAGTACTTC. Its protein product is CAWESKQGAPYEQYF.

The chain carries TRBV27 and TRBJ1-2, with D perhaps TRBD1 (5 bases). This CDR3 region has 12 residues. Trimming cost V 3 bases and J 4 bases, with 6 bases left between them. Germline V gene lookup returns CDR1 MNHEY and CDR2 SMNVEV (reference sequence). This chain's CDR3 is CASSFRGYGYTF. CDR3 bases: TGTGCCAGCAGTTTTAGGGGCTATGGCTACACCTTC.

The chain uses TRBV29-1 and TRBJ2-2; D possibly corresponds to TRBD2 (5 bases). Germline CDR1 reads SQVTM; CDR2 reads ANQGSEA. V was pared by 3 bases and J by 1 base, with 9 bases between. CDR3 length: 14 residues. CDR3 in DNA: TGCAGCGTTGAGGAGGACTTGAACACCGGGGAGCTGTTTTTT. It translates to CSVEEDLNTGELFF.

The genes are TRBV4-1 and TRBJ1-5; D remains ambiguous. CDR3 length: 17 residues. Trimming took off 1 base at V and 5 bases at J, with 18 bases between the two ends. Germline V gene sequence: CDR1 MGHRA, CDR2 YSYEKL. The CDR3, as DNA: TGCGCCAGCAGCCAAGGGTTTACAAGGGAGAGGGATCAGCCCCAGCATTTT. Translation gives CASSQGFTRERDQPQHF.

The genes are TRBV10-3 and TRBJ1-1; TRBD1 might be the D (5 bases). CDR3 length: 14 amino acids. The V gene lost 5 bases and the J gene lost 1 base, with 11 bases spanning the gap. CDR1 and CDR2 from the germline V gene are ENHRY and SYGVKD. The CDR3 region is CAISWDGANTEAFF. The CDR3 nucleotides are TGTGCCATCAGTTGGGACGGGGCGAACACTGAAGCTTTCTTT.

The chain employs TRBV18 and TRBJ1-1; 7 nucleotides align to TRBD1. J lost 8 bases, V lost 3 bases, and 24 bases had no gene match. This CDR3 is built from 19 residues. Germline lookup yields CDR1 KGHSH and CDR2 LQKENI. This CDR3 is CASSPPNRQGKSPGEEAFF. The CDR3 DNA reads as TGTGCCAGCTCACCCCCAAACCGACAGGGTAAATCCCCAGGGGAGGAAGCTTTCTTT. Full variable domain (remainder filled in from reference TRBV18 and TRBJ1-1): NAGVMQNPRHLVRRRGQEARLRCSPMKGHSHVYWYRQLPEEGLKFMVYLQKENIIDESGMPKERFSAEFPKEGPSILRIQQVVRGDSAAYFCASSPPNRQGKSPGEEAFFGQGTRLTVV.

The chain employs TRBV20-1 and TRBJ2-3; D gene ambiguous. The CDR3 has 11 residues. V was clipped by 6 bases and J by 4 bases, with 8 bases between them. Germline loops: CDR1 DFQATT, CDR2 SNEGSKA (reference sequence). The chain's CDR3 is CSAASPDTQYF. The CDR3 DNA follows: TGCAGTGCCGCTAGTCCAGATACGCAGTATTTT.

The chain has TRBV28 and TRBJ2-1; 8 positions agree with TRBD2. The V segment lost 6 bases and the J segment 2 bases; nucleotides outside the gene matches: 9. The CDR3 is made up of 16 amino acids. CDR1 MDHEN and CDR2 SYDVKM come from the germline V gene. This CDR3 is CASSYARGLAYNEQFF. The CDR3 nucleotides read TGTGCCAGCAGCTACGCCCGGGGACTAGCCTACAATGAGCAGTTCTTC.

This chain connects TRBV6-5 to TRBJ1-1; the D gene is possibly TRBD1 (6 bases). The CDR3 sequence is 13 residues long. Germline CDR1 is MNHEY and CDR2 is SVGAGI. Trimming took off 7 bases at V and 5 bases at J, with 14 bases between the two ends. The CDR3 nucleotides read TGTGCCAGCACCCGGACAGAGGGGACTGAAGCTTTCTTT. Residues: CASTRTEGTEAFF.

The chain employs TRBV7-9 and TRBJ2-1; D perhaps matches TRBD2 (5 bases). Looked up from germline, CDR1 is SEHNR and CDR2 is FQNEAQ (reference sequence). This CDR3 has 15 residues. Trimming cost V 5 bases and J 2 bases, with 13 bases left between them. The DNA of the CDR3 is TGTGCCAGCAGCCGACGGGGATCGCCCTACAATGAGCAGTTCTTC. This gives the protein CASSRRGSPYNEQFF. The variable domain in full, completed from reference TRBV7-9 and TRBJ2-1, reads DTGVSQNPRHKITKRGQNVTFRCDPISEHNRLYWYRQTLGQGPEFLTYFQNEAQLEKSRLLSDRFSAERPKGSFSTLEIQRTEQGDSAMYLCASSRRGSPYNEQFFGPGTRLTVL.

This chain uses TRBV5-8 with TRBJ1-2, with 10 bases lining up with TRBD1. The trim removed 6 bases at V and 5 bases at J, leaving 10 bases unmatched. The CDR3 covers 15 residues. The germline V gene encodes CDR1 SGHTS and CDR2 YDEGEE. CDR3 amino acids: CASTYGDRGPYGYTF. For the CDR3, the DNA is TGTGCCAGCACCTATGGGGACAGGGGACCTTATGGCTACACCTTC.

The chain employs TRBV6-1 and TRBJ2-5, with a possible D match to TRBD2 (5 bases). V was clipped by 6 bases and J by 5 bases, with 19 bases between them. CDR3 length: 15 amino acids. Per the germline V gene, CDR1 is MNHNS and CDR2 is SASEGT. The CDR3 loop is CASSPEVDSRETQYF. Here the CDR3 DNA reads TGTGCCAGCAGCCCGGAGGTGGACTCGAGGGAGACCCAGTACTTC.

The V gene is TRBV4-1, the J gene TRBJ2-3; no clear D. The V gene lost 3 bases and the J gene lost 1 base, with 8 bases spanning the gap. The CDR3 is 14 amino acids. CDR1 and CDR2 (germline): MGHRA, YSYEKL. CDR3 sequence reads: CASSHPLGTDTQYF. The DNA for the CDR3 is TGCGCCAGCAGCCACCCCCTGGGCACAGATACGCAGTATTTT.